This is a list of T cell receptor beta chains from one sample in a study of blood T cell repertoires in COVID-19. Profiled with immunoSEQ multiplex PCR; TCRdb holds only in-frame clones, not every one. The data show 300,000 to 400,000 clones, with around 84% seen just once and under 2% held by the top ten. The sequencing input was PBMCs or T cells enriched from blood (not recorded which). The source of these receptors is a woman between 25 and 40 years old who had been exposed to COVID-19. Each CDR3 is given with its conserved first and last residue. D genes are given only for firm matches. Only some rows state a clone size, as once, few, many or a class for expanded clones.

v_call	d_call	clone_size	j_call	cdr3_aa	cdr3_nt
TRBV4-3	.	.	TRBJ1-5	CASSQDQGKNQPQHF	TGCGCCAGCAGCCAAGATCAGGGGAAAAATCAGCCCCAGCATTTT
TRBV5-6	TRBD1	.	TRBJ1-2	CASSYTGGGSGGYTF	TGTGCCAGCAGCTATACAGGGGGTGGATCGGGCGGCTACACCTTC
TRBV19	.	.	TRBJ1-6	CASSILPTAESPLHF	TGTGCCAGTAGTATTCTGCCTACAGCCGAATCACCCCTCCACTTT
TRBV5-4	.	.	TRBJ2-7	CASSSDSVSYEQYF	TGTGCCAGCAGCTCCGACAGCGTATCCTACGAGCAGTACTTC
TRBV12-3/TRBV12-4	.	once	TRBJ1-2	CASSLVGARGYTF	TGTGCCAGCAGTTTAGTGGGGGCGCGCGGCTACACCTTC
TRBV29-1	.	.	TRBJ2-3	CSVGTLRGADTQYF	TGCAGCGTGGGGACACTACGGGGAGCAGATACGCAGTATTTT
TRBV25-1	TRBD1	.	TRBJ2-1	CASSGTPPTGDLYNEQFF	TGTGCCAGCAGTGGGACCCCCCCGACAGGGGATCTCTACAATGAGCAGTTCTTC
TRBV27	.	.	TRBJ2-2	CASSPRIAGELFF	TGTGCCAGCAGTCCTCGTATCGCCGGGGAGCTGTTTTTT
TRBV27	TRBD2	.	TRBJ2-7	CASSLSRLAGGEQYF	TGTGCCAGCAGTTTATCGAGGCTAGCGGGAGGCGAGCAGTACTTC
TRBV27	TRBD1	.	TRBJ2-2	CASRPTGAPGELFF	TGTGCCAGCAGGCCGACAGGGGCCCCCGGGGAGCTGTTTTTT
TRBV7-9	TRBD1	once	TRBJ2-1	CASSPPGTVDNEQFF	TGTGCCAGCAGCCCCCCCGGGACAGTCGACAATGAGCAGTTCTTC
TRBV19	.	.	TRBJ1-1	CASSSLRNTEAFF	TGTGCCAGCTCTTCTCTAAGGAACACTGAAGCTTTCTTT
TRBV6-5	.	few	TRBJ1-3	CASRTGTSGNTIYF	TGTGCCAGCAGGACGGGAACCTCTGGAAACACCATATATTTT
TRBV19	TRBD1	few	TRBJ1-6	CASRSTGGSYNSPLHF	TGTGCCAGTAGGTCGACAGGGGGCTCCTATAATTCACCCCTCCACTTT
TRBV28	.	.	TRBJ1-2	CASSFLVRRGYTF	TGTGCCAGCAGTTTTTTAGTCCGGAGGGGCTACACCTTC
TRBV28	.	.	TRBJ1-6	CASSFRTADNSPLHF	TGTGCCAGCAGTTTTCGCACAGCCGATAATTCACCCCTCCACTTT
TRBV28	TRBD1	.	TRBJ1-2	CASSFTGTADYGYTF	TGTGCCAGCAGTTTTACCGGGACAGCCGACTATGGCTACACCTTC
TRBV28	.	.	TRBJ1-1	CASSLSQANTEAFF	TGTGCCAGCAGTTTGTCGCAGGCGAACACTGAAGCTTTCTTT
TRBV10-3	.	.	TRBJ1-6	CAISLQGERNSPLHF	TGTGCCATCAGTTTACAGGGTGAGCGTAATTCACCCCTCCACTTT
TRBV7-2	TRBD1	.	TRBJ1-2	CASSIRDSSYGYTF	TGTGCCAGCAGCATCCGGGACAGTTCCTATGGCTACACCTTC
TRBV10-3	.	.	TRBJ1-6	CAIRTAGGKGPLHF	TGTGCCATCAGGACAGCGGGGGGGAAGGGACCCCTCCACTTT
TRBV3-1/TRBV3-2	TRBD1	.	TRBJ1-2	CASSHHVQGAYGYTF	TGTGCCAGCAGCCACCACGTACAGGGGGCCTATGGCTACACCTTC
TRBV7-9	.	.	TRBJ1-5	CASSLTVGGDQPQHF	TGTGCCAGCAGCTTGACAGTTGGGGGGGATCAGCCCCAGCATTTT
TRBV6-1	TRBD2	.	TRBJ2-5	CASSEEILAGEAQYF	TGTGCCAGCAGTGAAGAAATACTAGCGGGAGAGGCCCAGTACTTC
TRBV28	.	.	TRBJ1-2	CASSPPVGALYGYTF	TGTGCCAGCAGTCCCCCTGTGGGAGCGCTCTATGGCTACACCTTC
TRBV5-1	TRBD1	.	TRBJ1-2	CASSLAGTGGIRAYGYTF	TGCGCCAGCAGCTTGGCTGGGACAGGGGGGATCCGGGCCTATGGCTACACCTTC
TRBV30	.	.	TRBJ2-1	CAWIRSNEQFF	TGTGCCTGGATTAGGAGCAATGAGCAGTTCTTC
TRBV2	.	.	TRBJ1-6	CASSEQVNSPLHF	TGTGCCAGCAGTGAACAGGTTAATTCACCCCTCCACTTT
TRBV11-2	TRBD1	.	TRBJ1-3	CASSPRPPGQGTNTIYF	TGTGCCAGCAGCCCGCGCCCACCGGGACAGGGCACAAACACCATATATTTT
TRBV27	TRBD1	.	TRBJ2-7	CASGSGQGYSYEQYF	TGTGCCAGCGGGTCAGGACAGGGTTATTCGTACGAGCAGTACTTC
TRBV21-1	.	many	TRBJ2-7	CASVGQLRAYEQYF	TGTGCCAGTGTGGGACAGTTGCGGGCCTACGAGCAGTACTTC
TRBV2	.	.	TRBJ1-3	CASSDSDSGNTIYF	TGTGCCAGCAGTGACAGTGACTCTGGAAACACCATATATTTT
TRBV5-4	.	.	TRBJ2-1	CASSSSGSYNEQFF	TGTGCCAGCAGTTCGAGCGGGTCCTACAATGAGCAGTTCTTC
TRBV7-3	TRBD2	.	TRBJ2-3	CASSPGTSGTDTQYF	TGTGCCAGCAGCCCGGGGACTAGCGGCACAGATACGCAGTATTTT
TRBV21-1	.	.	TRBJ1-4	CASNKPGWTNEKLFF	TGTGCCAGCAACAAACCAGGGTGGACTAATGAAAAACTGTTTTTT
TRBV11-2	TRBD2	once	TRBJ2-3	CASSFRGALGGTTDTQYF	TGTGCCAGCAGCTTCAGAGGGGCCCTGGGGGGGACCACAGATACGCAGTATTTT
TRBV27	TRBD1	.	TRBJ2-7	CASSPSVGQALYEQYF	TGTGCCAGCAGTCCCTCCGTGGGACAGGCACTATACGAGCAGTACTTC
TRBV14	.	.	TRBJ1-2	CASSQDPNAGGYGYTF	TGTGCCAGCAGCCAAGATCCTAATGCAGGAGGTTATGGCTACACCTTC
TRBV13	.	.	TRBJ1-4	CAKHKGRHATNEKLFF	TGTGCTAAGCACAAGGGGCGCCATGCAACTAATGAAAAACTGTTTTTT
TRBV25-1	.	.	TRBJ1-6	CASGAPGTYNSPLHF	TGTGCCAGCGGGGCCCCAGGAACCTATAATTCACCCCTCCACTTT
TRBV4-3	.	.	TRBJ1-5	CASSQENRDNQPQHF	TGCGCCAGCAGCCAAGAAAACAGGGACAATCAGCCCCAGCATTTT
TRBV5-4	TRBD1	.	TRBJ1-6	CASSSQDRGNSPLHF	TGTGCCAGCAGCTCCCAGGACAGGGGTAATTCACCCCTCCACTTT